This passage covers 20 T cell receptor beta chains from one sample sequenced in a study of shared clonotypes between healthy human individuals (dated by TCRdb to 2020 to 2022). The method was the immunoSEQ multiplex PCR assay. The table was pulled from immuneACCESS by TCRdb, which kept in-frame rearrangements only. Such tables lose some clones; where checked, under half of the loss comes from unresolved V genes, and the rest has no known cause. The sample profile shows 2 million to 3 million clones; over 85% of them were found once. 0.36% of the sample is in the top ten clones. Sample: naive CD4+ T cells from PBMCs. The cell subset or site label for this specimen denotes: CD45RA+ positively selected. These receptor sequences come from a young man in good health. Some clones in this sample may be carry-over from other donors' samples.

The V and J genes are TRBV25-1 and TRBJ2-7; 9 nucleotides match TRBD1. Germline V gene data show CDR1 as MGHDK and CDR2 as SYGVNS. V was clipped by 7 bases and J by 4 bases; unmatched bases: 14. This CDR3 spans 16 amino acids. DNA of the CDR3: TGTGCCAGCAAGGGTACAGGGGGCATGAGGAGGTACGAGCAGTACTTC. Translated: CASKGTGGMRRYEQYF.

On this clone: This is likely a read error, given that the CDR3 carries no conserved phenylalanine or tryptophan at its end. Because the CDR3's place on the DNA is in doubt, the DNA is left out and the CDR3 is given as listed by TCRdb. The chain couples TRBV29-1 to TRBJ2-7; TRBD2, the D gene given by the table, was not confirmed from the DNA. Germline loops: CDR1 SQVTM, CDR2 ANQGSEA. The length of the CDR3 is 8 amino acids, counting both ends. The CDR3 here is CSVEGVPS.

The chain uses TRBV28 and TRBJ1-1, with D possibly being TRBD1 (5 bases). CDR3 length: 14 residues. The V end lost 8 bases, the J end lost 1 base, and 14 bases lay between the germline ends. Per germline, CDR1 MDHEN and CDR2 SYDVKM. This CDR3 is CASWIRVPNTEAFF. The CDR3 DNA sequence: TGTGCCAGCTGGATCAGGGTTCCGAACACTGAAGCTTTCTTT.

The rearrangement links TRBV9 to TRBJ2-1, with 7 bases fitting TRBD2. Trimming cost V 1 base and J 8 bases; bases outside gene matches: 15. CDR1 is SGDLS, CDR2 YYNGEE, per germline. The CDR3 has 17 residues. The CDR3 coding sequence is TGTGCCAGCAGCGTACCCTCAACGGGAGGCCTAAGGGATGAGCAGTTCTTC. This sequence encodes CASSVPSTGGLRDEQFF. Supplemented by reference TRBV9 and TRBJ2-1, the full variable domain reads DSGVTQTPKHLITATGQRVTLRCSPRSGDLSVYWYQQSLDQGLQFLIQYYNGEERAKGNILERFSAQQFPDLHSELNLSSLELGDSALYFCASSVPSTGGLRDEQFFGPGTRLTVL.

The V call is TRBV6-1, the J call TRBJ2-7, with a weak D call TRBD1 (5 bases). V lost 5 bases, J lost 0 bases, and 11 bases lay in between. This CDR3 is built from 14 residues. Germline-derived CDR1 and CDR2 are MNHNS and SASEGT. The CDR3 sequence: CASSSTASSYEQYF. The CDR3 nucleotides are TGTGCCAGCAGTTCGACAGCCAGCTCCTACGAGCAGTACTTC.

The chain recombines TRBV6-5 with TRBJ1-2; the D is unclear. V gave up 9 bases and J gave up 1 base, with 12 bases separating them. This CDR3 is built from 13 residues. The germline V gene encodes CDR1 MNHEY and CDR2 SVGAGI. The CDR3 region has the DNA TGTGCCAGTAGCCTACGGCTTAACTATGGCTACACCTTC. This gives the protein CASSLRLNYGYTF.

The chain couples TRBV7-6 to TRBJ2-7, with D maybe TRBD2 (6 bases). This CDR3 contains 14 residues. Germline V gene data show CDR1 as SGHVS and CDR2 as FNYEAQ. Deletions cut 5 bases from V and 1 base from J, with 12 bases between. CDR3 loop: CASSPTGGSYEQYF. The DNA for the CDR3 is TGTGCCAGCAGCCCAACCGGGGGTTCCTACGAGCAGTACTTC.

J is TRBJ1-2 and V is TRBV5-4, with TRBD1 matching over 10 bases. The germline CDR1 and CDR2 sequences are SGHNT and YYREEE (reference sequence). V shed 4 bases and J 5 bases; nucleotides not matched to a gene: 5. This CDR3 region has 14 residues. CDR3 sequence: CASSVGQGSYGYTF. As DNA, the CDR3 is TGTGCCAGCAGCGTGGGACAGGGGAGTTATGGCTACACCTTC.

The sample holds one count of this clone. This rearrangement joins TRBV4-3 to TRBJ1-1, with a possible D match to TRBD1 (5 bases). From germline, CDR1 is LGHNA and CDR2 YSLEER. V was trimmed by 0 bases and J by 0 bases, leaving 11 bases between them. The CDR3 sequence is 16 residues long. CDR3 region: CASSQENPGLNTEAFF. Here the CDR3 DNA reads TGCGCCAGCAGCCAAGAAAACCCAGGGCTGAACACTGAAGCTTTCTTT.

The chain's CDR3 is CAWSYTGVQETQYF. CDR3 coding DNA: TGTGCCTGGAGTTATACAGGGGTCCAAGAGACCCAGTACTTC. The chain carries TRBV30 and TRBJ2-5, with 7 bases aligning to TRBD1. The CDR3 has 14 amino acids. In germline, CDR1 is GTSNPN, CDR2 SVGIG (reference sequence). The V segment lost 2 bases and the J segment 1 base; nucleotides outside the gene matches: 4.

The V call is TRBV7-3, the J call TRBJ2-7, with 7 nucleotides matching TRBD2. Trimming cost V 3 bases and J 3 bases; bases outside gene matches: 8. Germline V gene sequence: CDR1 SGHTA, CDR2 FQGTGA. This CDR3 is built from 15 residues. The CDR3 DNA is TGTGCCAGCAGCTTTGGGCTAGCGGCTAACTACGAGCAGTACTTC. Protein product: CASSFGLAANYEQYF.

The chain is built from TRBV5-1 and TRBJ2-7; possible D gene TRBD2, 5 bases. From germline, CDR1 is SGHRS and CDR2 YFSETQ. Trimming cost V 4 bases and J 4 bases, with 12 bases left between them. The CDR3 consists of 13 residues. This CDR3 reads CASSRDSIYEQYF. CDR3 DNA sequence: TGCGCCAGCAGCCGGGATTCAATTTACGAGCAGTACTTC.

The rearrangement joins TRBV28 to TRBJ2-3; D unresolved. Looked up from germline, CDR1 is MDHEN and CDR2 is SYDVKM. Trimming took 4 bases from V and 6 from J, leaving 8 bases between them. The CDR3 consists of 12 residues. The CDR3 region is CASSYDGDTQYF. The CDR3 region has the DNA TGTGCCAGCAGTTATGACGGGGATACGCAGTATTTT. Together with reference TRBV28 and TRBJ2-3, the CDR3 gives the full variable domain: DVKVTQSSRYLVKRTGEKVFLECVQDMDHENMFWYRQDPGLGLRLIYFSYDVKMKEKGDIPEGYSVSREKKERFSLILESASTNQTSMYLCASSYDGDTQYFGPGTRLTVL.

The V and J genes are TRBV18 and TRBJ2-7; 12 bases agree with TRBD1. CDR1 is KGHSH, CDR2 LQKENI, per germline. The CDR3 is made up of 15 amino acids. J gave up 5 bases and V 2 bases, and 4 bases lay outside the gene matches. DNA of the CDR3: TGTGCCAGCTCACCAACCGGGACAGGGGGCCACGAGCAGTACTTC. Translation: CASSPTGTGGHEQYF.

The V and J genes are TRBV7-3 and TRBJ1-2; maybe TRBD1 (6 bases). Germline CDR1 and CDR2: SGHTA and FQGTGA. V lost 5 bases, J lost 8 bases, and 15 bases lay in between. The CDR3 length is 13 residues. This chain's CDR3 is CASSPSGGAGYTF. The DNA for the CDR3 is TGTGCCAGCAGCCCTAGCGGGGGCGCAGGCTACACCTTC.

The genes are TRBV7-2 and TRBJ2-2, with D tentatively TRBD1 or TRBD2 (5 bases each). Deletions cut 2 bases from V and 8 bases from J, with 27 bases between. The CDR3 extends over 19 amino acids. CDR1 SGHTA and CDR2 FQGNSA come from the germline V gene. CDR3 coding DNA: TGTGCCAGCAGCTTACCGTACATGGGCTCAATACTAGGGACGGGGGAGCTGTTTTTT. Protein: CASSLPYMGSILGTGELFF.

The CDR3 DNA follows: TGTGCCAGCAGCCCGGGACAGGGGCGAGTAAACACCGGGGAGCTGTTTTTT. Translation: CASSPGQGRVNTGELFF. The rearrangement uses TRBV5-6 and TRBJ2-2, with TRBD1 identical over 10 bases. V dropped 4 bases and J dropped 2; count of bases not matched to a gene: 8. From germline, CDR1 is SGHDT and CDR2 YYEEEE. This CDR3 comprises 17 residues.

The J gene is TRBJ2-5, the V gene TRBV7-3; 10 bases line up with TRBD2. The CDR3 totals 15 residues. With 10 bases clipped from V and 3 bases from J, the junction kept 11 bases outside the gene matches. Germline loops: CDR1 SGHTA, CDR2 FQGTGA. CDR3 protein: CATSFRLAGEETQYF. The DNA of the CDR3 is TGTGCCACCTCATTCCGCCTAGCGGGAGAAGAGACCCAGTACTTC.

J is TRBJ1-2 and V is TRBV7-8; TRBD1 agrees at 9 bases. The CDR3 consists of 13 residues. J gave up 7 bases and V 5 bases, and 5 bases lay outside the gene matches. Germline CDR1 and CDR2: SGHVS and FQNEAQ. CDR3 loop: CASSPGQGAGYTF. The CDR3, as DNA: TGTGCCAGCAGCCCGGGACAGGGTGCTGGCTACACCTTC.

The CDR3 DNA reads as TGTGCCAGCAGTTCCCCGGGGGAGACTGAAGCTTTCTTT. It specifies CASSSPGETEAFF. This rearrangement joins TRBV28 to TRBJ1-1; perhaps TRBD1 as D (5 bases). The germline V gene encodes CDR1 MDHEN and CDR2 SYDVKM. This CDR3 contains 13 residues. V was pared by 4 bases and J by 5 bases, with 11 bases between.